This T cell receptor (beta chain) was retrieved from a study of blood T cell repertoires in COVID-19. The overall study: Whether acute or convalescent, the COVID-19 samples came from the United States, Italy and Spain.

Clones were read by immunoSEQ multiplex PCR, and TCRdb kept only the in-frame ones, dropping some. The sample contains 450,000 to 500,000 clones, roughly nine tenths of which appear only once. Between the trimmed V and J ends, which lost 0 bases and 7 bases, there was a span of 14 bases. Per germline, CDR1 KGHSH and CDR2 LQKENI. This CDR3 comprises 15 residues. Ages ranged from 18 to 89 years, with residence in 24 US areas. Donors were grouped by their self-reported clinical history. The clonotype originates from a woman in her sixties or seventies who had recovered from COVID-19. Sequencing used PBMCs or T cells enriched from blood (not recorded which). This chain connects TRBV18 to TRBJ2-3, with D possibly matching TRBD1 (5 bases). The CDR3 loop reads CASSPPAIGVNTQYF. As DNA, the CDR3 is TGTGCCAGCTCACCACCGGCGATAGGGGTAAATACGCAGTATTTT.